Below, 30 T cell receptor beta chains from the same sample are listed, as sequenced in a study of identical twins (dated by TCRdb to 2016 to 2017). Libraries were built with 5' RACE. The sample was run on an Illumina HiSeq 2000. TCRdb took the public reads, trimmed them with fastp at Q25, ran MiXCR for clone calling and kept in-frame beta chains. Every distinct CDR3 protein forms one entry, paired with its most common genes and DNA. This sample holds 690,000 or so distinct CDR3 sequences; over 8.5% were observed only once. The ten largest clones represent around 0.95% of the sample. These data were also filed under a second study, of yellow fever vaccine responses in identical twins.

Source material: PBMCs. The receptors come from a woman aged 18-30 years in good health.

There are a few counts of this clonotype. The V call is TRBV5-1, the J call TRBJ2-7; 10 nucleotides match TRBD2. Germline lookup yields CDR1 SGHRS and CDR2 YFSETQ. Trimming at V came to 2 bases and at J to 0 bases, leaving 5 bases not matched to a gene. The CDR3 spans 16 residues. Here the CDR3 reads CASSFRQRGGSYEQYF. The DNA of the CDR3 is TGCGCCAGCAGCTTTCGGCAGCGGGGGGGCTCCTACGAGCAGTACTTC.

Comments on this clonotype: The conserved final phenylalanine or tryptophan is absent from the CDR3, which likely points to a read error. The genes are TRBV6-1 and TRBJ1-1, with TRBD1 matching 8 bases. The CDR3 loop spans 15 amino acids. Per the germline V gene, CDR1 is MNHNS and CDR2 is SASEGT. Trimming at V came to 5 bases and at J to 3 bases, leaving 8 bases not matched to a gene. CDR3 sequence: CASSKLQGVYTEAFL. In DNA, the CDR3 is TGTGCCAGCAGTAAATTACAGGGGGTGTACACTGAAGCTTTCCTT.

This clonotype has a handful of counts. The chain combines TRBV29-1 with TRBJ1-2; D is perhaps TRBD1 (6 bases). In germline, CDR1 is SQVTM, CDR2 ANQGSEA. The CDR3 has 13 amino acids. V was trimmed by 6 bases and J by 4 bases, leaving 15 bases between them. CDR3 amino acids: CSVGGGGSYGYTF. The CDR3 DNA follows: TGCAGCGTAGGGGGTGGAGGTAGCTATGGCTACACCTTC.

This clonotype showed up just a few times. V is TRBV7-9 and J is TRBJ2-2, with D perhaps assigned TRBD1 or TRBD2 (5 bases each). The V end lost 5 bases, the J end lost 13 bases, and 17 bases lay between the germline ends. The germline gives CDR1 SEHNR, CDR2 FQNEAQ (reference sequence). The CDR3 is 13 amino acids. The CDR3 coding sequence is TGTGCCAGCAGCCCAGGGACCGGGTTTGGGCTGTTTTTT. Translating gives CASSPGTGFGLFF.

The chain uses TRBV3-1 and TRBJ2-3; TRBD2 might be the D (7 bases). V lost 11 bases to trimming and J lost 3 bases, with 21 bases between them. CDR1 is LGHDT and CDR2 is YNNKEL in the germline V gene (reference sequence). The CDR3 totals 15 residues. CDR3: CASTQQAGTTDTQYF. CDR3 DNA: TGTGCCTCCACCCAACAAGCGGGGACAACAGATACGCAGTATTTT.

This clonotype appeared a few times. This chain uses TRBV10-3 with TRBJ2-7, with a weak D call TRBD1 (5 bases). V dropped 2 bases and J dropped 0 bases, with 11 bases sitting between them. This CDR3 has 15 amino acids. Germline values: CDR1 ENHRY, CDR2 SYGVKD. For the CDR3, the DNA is TGTGCCATCAGTGAGGTCCAGGGAAGCTCCTACGAGCAGTACTTC. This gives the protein CAISEVQGSSYEQYF.

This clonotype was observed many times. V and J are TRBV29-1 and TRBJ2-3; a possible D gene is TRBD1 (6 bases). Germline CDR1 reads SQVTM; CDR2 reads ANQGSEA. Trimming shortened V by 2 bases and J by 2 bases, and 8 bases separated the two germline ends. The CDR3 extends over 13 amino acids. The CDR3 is CSVERDITDTQYF. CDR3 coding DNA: TGCAGCGTTGAACGGGACATCACAGATACGCAGTATTTT.

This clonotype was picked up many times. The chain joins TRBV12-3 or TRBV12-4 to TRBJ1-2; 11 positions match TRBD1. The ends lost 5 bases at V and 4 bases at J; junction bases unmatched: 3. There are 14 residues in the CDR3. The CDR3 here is CASSPDRGLYGYTF. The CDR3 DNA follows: TGTGCCAGCAGTCCGGACAGGGGGCTCTATGGCTACACCTTC.

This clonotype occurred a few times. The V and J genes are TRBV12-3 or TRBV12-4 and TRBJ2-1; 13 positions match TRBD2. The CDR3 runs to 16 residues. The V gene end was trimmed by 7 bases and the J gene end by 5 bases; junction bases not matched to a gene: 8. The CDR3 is CASTHRGTSGNNEQFF. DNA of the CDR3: TGTGCCAGCACTCATCGAGGGACTAGCGGGAACAATGAGCAGTTCTTC.

The CDR3, as DNA: TGTGCCAGCAGCTCTCTGACTAGCGGGGGGAAATGGGGCCAGAACGAGCAGTACTTC. Translated, it gives CASSSLTSGGKWGQNEQYF. The chain combines TRBV7-8 with TRBJ2-7, with 13 bases matching TRBD2. The V segment lost 4 bases and the J segment 5 bases; nucleotides outside the gene matches: 17. Germline V CDR1 and CDR2: SGHVS, FQNEAQ. This CDR3 has 19 residues.

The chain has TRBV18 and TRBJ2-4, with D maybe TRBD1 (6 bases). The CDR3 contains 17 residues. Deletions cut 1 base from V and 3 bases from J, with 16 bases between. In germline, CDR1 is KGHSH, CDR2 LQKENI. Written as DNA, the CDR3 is TGTGCCAGCTCACCACAAACAGGGTCTCTGGGCAAAAACATTCAGTACTTC. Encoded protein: CASSPQTGSLGKNIQYF.

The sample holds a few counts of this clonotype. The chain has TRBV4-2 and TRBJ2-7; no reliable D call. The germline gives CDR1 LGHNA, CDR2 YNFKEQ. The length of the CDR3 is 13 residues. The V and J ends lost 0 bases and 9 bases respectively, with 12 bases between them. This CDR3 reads CASSQETENGQYF. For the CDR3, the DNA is TGTGCCAGCAGCCAAGAAACAGAAAACGGGCAGTACTTC.

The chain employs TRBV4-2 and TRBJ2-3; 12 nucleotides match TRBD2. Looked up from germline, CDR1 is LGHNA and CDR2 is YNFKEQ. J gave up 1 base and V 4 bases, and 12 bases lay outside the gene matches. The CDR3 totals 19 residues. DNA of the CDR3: TGTGCCAGCAGCCCAACTGGGCTAGCGGGGGGGCGGGGCACAGATACGCAGTATTTT. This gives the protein CASSPTGLAGGRGTDTQYF.

The CDR3 protein is CASTPGTRRYNEQFF. CDR3 sequence (DNA): TGTGCCAGCACCCCCGGGACACGACGCTACAATGAGCAGTTCTTC. The chain recombines TRBV28 with TRBJ2-1; possibly TRBD1 for D (6 bases). The V and J ends lost 7 bases and 3 bases respectively, with 16 bases between them. The germline V gene encodes CDR1 MDHEN and CDR2 SYDVKM. CDR3 length: 15 residues.

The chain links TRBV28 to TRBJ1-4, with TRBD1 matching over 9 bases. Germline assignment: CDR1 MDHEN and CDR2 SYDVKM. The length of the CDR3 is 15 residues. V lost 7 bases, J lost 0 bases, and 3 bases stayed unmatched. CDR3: CASMRQGATNEKLFF. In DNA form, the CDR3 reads TGTGCCAGCATGCGACAGGGGGCAACTAATGAAAAACTGTTTTTT. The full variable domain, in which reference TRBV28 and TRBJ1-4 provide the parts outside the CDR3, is DVKVTQSSRYLVKRTGEKVFLECVQDMDHENMFWYRQDPGLGLRLIYFSYDVKMKEKGDIPEGYSVSREKKERFSLILESASTNQTSMYLCASMRQGATNEKLFFGSGTQLSVL.

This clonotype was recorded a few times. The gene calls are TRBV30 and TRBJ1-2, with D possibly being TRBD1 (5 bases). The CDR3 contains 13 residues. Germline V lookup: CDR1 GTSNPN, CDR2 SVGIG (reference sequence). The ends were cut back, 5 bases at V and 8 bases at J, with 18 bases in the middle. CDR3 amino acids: CAWGTPSPGGYTF. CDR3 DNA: TGTGCCTGGGGGACTCCCAGCCCCGGGGGCTACACCTTC.

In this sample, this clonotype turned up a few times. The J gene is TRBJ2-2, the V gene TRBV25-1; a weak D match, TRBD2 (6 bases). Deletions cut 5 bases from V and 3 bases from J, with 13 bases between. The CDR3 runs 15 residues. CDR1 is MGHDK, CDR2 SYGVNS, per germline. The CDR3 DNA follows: TGTGCCAGCAGTTTTTATAGGGAGGACACCGGGGAGCTGTTTTTT. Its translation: CASSFYREDTGELFF.

CDR3 protein: CASSTPTGHYGYTF. CDR3 bases: TGTGCCAGCAGCACCCCGACAGGACACTATGGCTACACCTTC. The rearrangement uses TRBV7-9 and TRBJ1-2; perhaps TRBD1 as D (6 bases). CDR3 length equals 14 residues. Trimming left V 5 bases short and J 3 bases short, with 13 bases between. The germline gives CDR1 SEHNR, CDR2 FQNEAQ (reference sequence).

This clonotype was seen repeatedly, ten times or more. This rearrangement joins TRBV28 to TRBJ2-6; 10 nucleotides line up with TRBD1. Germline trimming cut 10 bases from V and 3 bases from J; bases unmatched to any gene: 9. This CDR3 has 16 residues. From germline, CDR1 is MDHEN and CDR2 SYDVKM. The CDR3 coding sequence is TGTGCCACCCGACAGGGGGCGCGTTTTGGGGCCAACGTCCTGACTTTC. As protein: CATRQGARFGANVLTF.

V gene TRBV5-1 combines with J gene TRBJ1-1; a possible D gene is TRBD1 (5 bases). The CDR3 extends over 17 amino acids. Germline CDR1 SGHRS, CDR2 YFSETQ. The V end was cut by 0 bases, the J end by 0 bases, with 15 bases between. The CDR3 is CASSLGGREDLNTEAFF. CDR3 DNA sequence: TGCGCCAGCAGCTTGGGGGGGAGAGAAGATCTGAACACTGAAGCTTTCTTT. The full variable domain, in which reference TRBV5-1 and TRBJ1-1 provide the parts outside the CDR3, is KAGVTQTPRYLIKTRGQQVTLSCSPISGHRSVSWYQQTPGQGLQFLFEYFSETQRNKGNFPGRFSGRQFSNSRSEMNVSTLELGDSALYLCASSLGGREDLNTEAFFGQGTRLTVV.

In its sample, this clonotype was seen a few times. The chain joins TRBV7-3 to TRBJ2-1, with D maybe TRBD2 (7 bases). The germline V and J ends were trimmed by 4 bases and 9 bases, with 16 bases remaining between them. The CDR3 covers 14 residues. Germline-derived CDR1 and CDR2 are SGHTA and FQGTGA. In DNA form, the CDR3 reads TGTGCCAGCAGCTCCTTCGCGGGGGCAACTGAGCAGTTCTTC. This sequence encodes CASSSFAGATEQFF.

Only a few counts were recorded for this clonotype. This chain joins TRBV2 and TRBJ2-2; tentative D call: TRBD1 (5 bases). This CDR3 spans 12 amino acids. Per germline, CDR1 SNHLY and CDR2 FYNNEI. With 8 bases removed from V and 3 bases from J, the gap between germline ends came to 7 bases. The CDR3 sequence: CASRTHTGELFF. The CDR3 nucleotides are TGTGCCAGCCGGACACACACCGGGGAGCTGTTTTTT.

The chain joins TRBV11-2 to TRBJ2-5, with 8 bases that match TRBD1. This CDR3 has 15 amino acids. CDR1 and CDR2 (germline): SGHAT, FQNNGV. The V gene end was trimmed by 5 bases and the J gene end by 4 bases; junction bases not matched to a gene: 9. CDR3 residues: CASSPLQGVGETQYF. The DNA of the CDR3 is TGTGCCAGCAGCCCACTACAGGGGGTGGGAGAGACCCAGTACTTC.

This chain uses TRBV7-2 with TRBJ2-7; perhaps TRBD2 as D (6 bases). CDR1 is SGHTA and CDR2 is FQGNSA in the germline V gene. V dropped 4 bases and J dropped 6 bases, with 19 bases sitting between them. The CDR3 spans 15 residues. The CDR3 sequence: CASSSRDFTSTEQYF. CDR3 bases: TGTGCCAGCAGCTCACGGGACTTTACTTCTACCGAGCAGTACTTC.

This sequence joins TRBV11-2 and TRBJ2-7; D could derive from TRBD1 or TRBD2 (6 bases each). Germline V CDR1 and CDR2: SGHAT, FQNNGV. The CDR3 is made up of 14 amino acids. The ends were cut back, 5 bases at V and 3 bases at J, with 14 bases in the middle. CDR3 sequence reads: CASSRGAGNYEQYF. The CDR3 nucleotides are TGTGCCAGCAGCAGGGGGGCAGGAAACTACGAGCAGTACTTC.

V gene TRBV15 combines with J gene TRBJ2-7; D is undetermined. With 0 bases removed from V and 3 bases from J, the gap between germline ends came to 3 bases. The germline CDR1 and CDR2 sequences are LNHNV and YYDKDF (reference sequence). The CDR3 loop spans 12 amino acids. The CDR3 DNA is TGTGCCACCAGCAGAGATAACTACGAGCAGTACTTC. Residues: CATSRDNYEQYF.

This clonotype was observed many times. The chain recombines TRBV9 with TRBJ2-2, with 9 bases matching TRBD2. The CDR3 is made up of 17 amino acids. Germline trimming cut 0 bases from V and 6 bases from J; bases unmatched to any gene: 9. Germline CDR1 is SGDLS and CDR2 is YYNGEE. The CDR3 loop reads CASSVVSASGAPGELFF. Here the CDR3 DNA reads TGTGCCAGCAGCGTAGTTTCGGCTAGCGGGGCCCCCGGGGAGCTGTTTTTT.

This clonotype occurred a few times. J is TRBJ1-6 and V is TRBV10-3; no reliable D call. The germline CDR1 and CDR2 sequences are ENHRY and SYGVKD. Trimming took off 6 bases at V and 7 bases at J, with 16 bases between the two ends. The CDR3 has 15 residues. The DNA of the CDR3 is TGTGCCATCAGCGCCGACGGGAGTGCGAATTCACCCCTCCACTTT. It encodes CAISADGSANSPLHF.

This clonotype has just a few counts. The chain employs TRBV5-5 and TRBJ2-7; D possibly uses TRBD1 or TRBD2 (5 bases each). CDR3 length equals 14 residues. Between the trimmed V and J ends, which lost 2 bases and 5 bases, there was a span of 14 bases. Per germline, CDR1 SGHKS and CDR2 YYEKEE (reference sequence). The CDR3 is CASSLLGAAHEQYF. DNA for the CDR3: TGTGCCAGCAGCTTACTAGGGGCTGCACACGAGCAGTACTTC.

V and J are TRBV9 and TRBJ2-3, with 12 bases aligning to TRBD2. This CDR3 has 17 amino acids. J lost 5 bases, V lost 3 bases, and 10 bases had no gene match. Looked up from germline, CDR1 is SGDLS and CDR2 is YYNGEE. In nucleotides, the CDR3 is TGTGCCAGCAGCGCCCCACTAGCGGGGGGTCCCGTAGATACGCAGTATTTT. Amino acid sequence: CASSAPLAGGPVDTQYF.